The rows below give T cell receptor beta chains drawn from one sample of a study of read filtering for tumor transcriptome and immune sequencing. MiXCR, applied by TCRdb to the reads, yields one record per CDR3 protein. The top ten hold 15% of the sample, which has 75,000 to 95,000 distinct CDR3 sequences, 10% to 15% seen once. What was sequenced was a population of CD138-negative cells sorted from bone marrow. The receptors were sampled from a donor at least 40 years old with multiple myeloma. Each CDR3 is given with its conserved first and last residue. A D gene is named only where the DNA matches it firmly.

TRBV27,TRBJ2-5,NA,CASSLSPQGPGRSGETQYF
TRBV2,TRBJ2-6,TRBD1,CASNPQGVSSGANVLTF
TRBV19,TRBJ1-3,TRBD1,CTSNRRTGNSGNTIYF
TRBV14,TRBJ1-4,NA,CASSQDQQEINEKLFF
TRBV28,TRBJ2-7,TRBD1,CASSSPGQKIDYEQYF
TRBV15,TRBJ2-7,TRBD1,CATSRMLAGGEQYF
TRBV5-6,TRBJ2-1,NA,CASSLIASSYNEQFF
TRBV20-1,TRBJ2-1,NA,CSARGDTRSSYNEQFF
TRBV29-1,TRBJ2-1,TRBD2,CSVPQTSGSYNEQFF
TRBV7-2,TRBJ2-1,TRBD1,CASSLPGQGINEQFF
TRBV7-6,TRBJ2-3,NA,CASSPPRGDTPYF
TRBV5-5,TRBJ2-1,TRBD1,CASSPRTGAHNEQFF
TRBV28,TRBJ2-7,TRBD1,CASTTGRGQGFYF
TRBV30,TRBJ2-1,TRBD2,CAWIRTSGRGNEQFF
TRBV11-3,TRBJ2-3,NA,CASSLRDTGGYTDTQYF
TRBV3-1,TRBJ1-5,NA,CASSLTINQPQHF
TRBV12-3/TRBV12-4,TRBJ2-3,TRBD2,CASSLGRTSGSLTDTQYF
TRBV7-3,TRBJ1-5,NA,CASSVRTEANQPQHF
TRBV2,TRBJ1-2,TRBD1,CASTEAGGIYGYTF
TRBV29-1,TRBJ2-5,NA,CSVLAVSGTQYF
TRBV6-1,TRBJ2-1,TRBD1,CASSDGQGVFNEQFF
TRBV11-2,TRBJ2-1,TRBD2,CASSPHPGLAGAEQFF
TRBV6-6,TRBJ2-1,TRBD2,CASSHRTSGRLEQFF
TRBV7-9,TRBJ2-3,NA,CASSWAGGDTQYF
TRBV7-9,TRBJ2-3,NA,CASTSVDTQYF
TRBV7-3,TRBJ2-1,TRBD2,CASSLNPGRGSYNEQFF
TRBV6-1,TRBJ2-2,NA,CASTYRYAGELFF
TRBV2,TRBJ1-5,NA,CASSNWANQPQHF
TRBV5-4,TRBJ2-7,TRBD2,CASSFAGLAGAFPDF
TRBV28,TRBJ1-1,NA,CASSIAGRVVSEAFF
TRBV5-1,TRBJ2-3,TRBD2,CASSSGTSGKGGVDTQYF
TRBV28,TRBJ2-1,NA,CASSSEHELGSYNEQFF
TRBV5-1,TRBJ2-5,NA,CASREGVGETQYF
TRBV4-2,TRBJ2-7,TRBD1,CASSDQGVGGYEQYF
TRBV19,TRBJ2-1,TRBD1,CASSNPGTVINGQFF
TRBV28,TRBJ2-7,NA,CASSTSGLFYGQYF
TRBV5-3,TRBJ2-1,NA,CARKQRLPTKSSYNEQFF
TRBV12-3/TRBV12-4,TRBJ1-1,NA,CASSPGAGGTEAFF
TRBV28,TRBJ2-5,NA,CASTSGGETQYF
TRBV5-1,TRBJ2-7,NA,CASSLVGSAAYEQYF
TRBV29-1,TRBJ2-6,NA,CSVESRGEGASGANVLTF
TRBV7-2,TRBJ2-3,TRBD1,CASSLGQADTQYF
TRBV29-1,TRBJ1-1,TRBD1,CSVEKGARTEAFF
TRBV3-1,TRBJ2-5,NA,CASSRPGPSTPTW
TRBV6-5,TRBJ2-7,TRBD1,CASGDSFYEQYF
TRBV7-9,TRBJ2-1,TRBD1,CASSPRDRRYNEQFF
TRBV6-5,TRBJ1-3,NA,CASRGASGNTIYF
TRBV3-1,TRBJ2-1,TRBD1,CASSYRDRGDNEQFF
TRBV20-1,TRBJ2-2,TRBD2,CSARRLAGGPNGELFF
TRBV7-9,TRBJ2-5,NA,CASSPTTGARETQYF
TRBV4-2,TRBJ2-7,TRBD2,CASTETSGSYEQYF
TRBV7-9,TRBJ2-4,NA,CASSFGGLAKNIQYF
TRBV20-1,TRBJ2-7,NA,CSASLPRASGGGEQYF
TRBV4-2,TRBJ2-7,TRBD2,CASSQDLAGGMGEQYF
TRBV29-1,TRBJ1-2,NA,CSAQDPQDYGYTF
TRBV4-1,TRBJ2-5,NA,CAGGQDQVQETQCF
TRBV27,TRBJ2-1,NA,CASSLSSTYNEQFF